Listed below are T cell receptor beta chains from one sample, sequenced in a study of T-cell reconstitution after alpha-beta-depleted transplantation in children. One entry per CDR3 protein, called by TCRdb with MiXCR from the PCR reads. The table has roughly 300,000 distinct CDR3 sequences, around 10% seen once; the top ten hold about a quarter. The sample was peripheral blood, taken 180 days after TCRalphabeta/CD19-depleted stem cell transplant. These receptors were collected from a male patient under 10 years old who had a stem cell transplant for chronic granulomatous disease, so the T cells may come from the graft donor. CDR3s include the opening cysteine and the closing phenylalanine or tryptophan. The order of the fields is D gene, J gene, V gene, clone size, CDR3 protein, CDR3 DNA. The D gene is left open where the match is weak. Clone size is not always given. Where it is, it says once, few, many or a class for expanded clones.

d_gene: TRBD1
j_gene: TRBJ2-6
v_gene: TRBV7-3
abundance: many
CDR3aa: CASSLTYMGDRGLNSGANVLTF
CDR3nt: TGTGCCAGCAGCTTAACGTACATGGGGGACAGGGGGCTTAATTCTGGGGCCAACGTCCTGACTTTC

d_gene: TRBD2
j_gene: TRBJ2-2
v_gene: TRBV6-6
abundance: -
CDR3aa: CASSYPSGRNTGELFF
CDR3nt: TGTGCCAGCAGTTACCCCAGCGGGAGGAACACCGGGGAGCTGTTTTTT

d_gene: TRBD2
j_gene: TRBJ2-5
v_gene: TRBV18
abundance: many
CDR3aa: CASSPVAGEVLETQYF
CDR3nt: TGTGCCAGCTCACCGGTAGCGGGCGAAGTTCTGGAGACCCAGTACTTC

d_gene: -
j_gene: TRBJ1-6
v_gene: TRBV7-2
abundance: few
CDR3aa: CASTLNWGYHSPLHF
CDR3nt: TGTGCCAGCACCCTAAACTGGGGCTACCATTCACCCCTCCACTTT

d_gene: -
j_gene: TRBJ2-1
v_gene: TRBV4-3
abundance: many
CDR3aa: CASSQESWNNEQFF
CDR3nt: TGCGCCAGCAGCCAAGAAAGTTGGAACAATGAGCAGTTCTTC

d_gene: -
j_gene: TRBJ2-2
v_gene: TRBV5-1
abundance: many
CDR3aa: CASSLPEAKNTGELFF
CDR3nt: TGCGCCAGCAGTCTCCCGGAGGCGAAAAACACCGGGGAGCTGTTTTTT

d_gene: -
j_gene: TRBJ2-3
v_gene: TRBV28
abundance: many
CDR3aa: CASSPMVREDRDTQYF
CDR3nt: TGTGCCAGCAGTCCCATGGTGAGGGAGGATCGAGATACGCAGTATTTT

d_gene: TRBD2
j_gene: TRBJ2-2
v_gene: TRBV11-1
abundance: many
CDR3aa: CASSPRGIAGANTGELFF
CDR3nt: TGTGCCAGCAGCCCGCGGGGGATAGCGGGAGCGAACACCGGGGAGCTGTTTTTT

d_gene: -
j_gene: TRBJ2-3
v_gene: TRBV9
abundance: many
CDR3aa: CASSVGIRGTDTQYF
CDR3nt: TGTGCCAGCAGCGTAGGTATCAGGGGAACAGATACGCAGTATTTT

d_gene: -
j_gene: TRBJ2-1
v_gene: TRBV29-1
abundance: many
CDR3aa: CSVADRNYNEQFF
CDR3nt: TGCAGCGTCGCTGACAGAAACTACAATGAGCAGTTCTTC

d_gene: -
j_gene: TRBJ2-6
v_gene: TRBV10-3
abundance: many
CDR3aa: CAIARGAGANVLTF
CDR3nt: TGTGCCATCGCGAGGGGGGCCGGGGCCAACGTCCTGACTTTC

d_gene: -
j_gene: TRBJ1-4
v_gene: TRBV7-2
abundance: many
CDR3aa: CASSPTEFNEKLFF
CDR3nt: TGTGCCAGCAGCCCGACAGAGTTTAATGAAAAACTGTTTTTT

d_gene: -
j_gene: TRBJ1-1
v_gene: TRBV7-8
abundance: many
CDR3aa: CASSAVGNLNTEAFF
CDR3nt: TGTGCCAGCAGCGCAGTAGGAAATTTGAACACTGAAGCTTTCTTT

d_gene: TRBD1
j_gene: TRBJ1-2
v_gene: TRBV7-8
abundance: many
CDR3aa: CASSILGQGEVLGGYTF
CDR3nt: TGTGCCAGCAGCATACTCGGACAGGGGGAGGTCCTCGGTGGCTACACCTTC

d_gene: -
j_gene: TRBJ2-2
v_gene: TRBV5-6
abundance: many
CDR3aa: CASRLTGAALTGELFF
CDR3nt: TGTGCCAGCAGACTAACTGGGGCCGCCCTCACCGGGGAGCTGTTTTTT

d_gene: -
j_gene: TRBJ1-3
v_gene: TRBV7-2
abundance: many
CDR3aa: CASSPRGRRNTIYF
CDR3nt: TGTGCCAGCAGCCCGAGGGGACGGCGAAACACCATATATTTT

d_gene: -
j_gene: TRBJ2-7
v_gene: TRBV7-2
abundance: -
CDR3aa: CASSFWGWSSYKQYF
CDR3nt: TGTGCCAGCAGTTTTTGGGGGTGGAGCTCCTACAAGCAGTACTTC

d_gene: TRBD2
j_gene: TRBJ2-3
v_gene: TRBV5-1
abundance: many
CDR3aa: CASSRGAGEMDTQYF
CDR3nt: TGCGCCAGCAGCCGAGGAGCGGGGGAGATGGATACGCAGTATTTT

d_gene: -
j_gene: TRBJ2-7
v_gene: TRBV9
abundance: many
CDR3aa: CASSVMGGEQYF
CDR3nt: TGTGCCAGCAGCGTAATGGGGGGCGAGCAGTACTTC

d_gene: -
j_gene: TRBJ1-1
v_gene: TRBV27
abundance: many
CDR3aa: CASSSQGRGYTEAFF
CDR3nt: TGTGCCAGCAGTTCCCAGGGCCGGGGGTACACTGAAGCTTTCTTT

d_gene: -
j_gene: TRBJ2-1
v_gene: TRBV10-1
abundance: many
CDR3aa: CASSEFRGWSSYNEQFF
CDR3nt: TGCGCCAGCAGTGAGTTTAGGGGCTGGAGCTCCTACAATGAGCAGTTCTTC

d_gene: -
j_gene: TRBJ1-6
v_gene: TRBV7-2
abundance: many
CDR3aa: CASSLLGLGSPLHF
CDR3nt: TGTGCCAGCAGCTTACTGGGATTGGGTTCACCCCTCCACTTT

d_gene: -
j_gene: TRBJ2-3
v_gene: TRBV5-5
abundance: many
CDR3aa: CASSLGPTDTQYF
CDR3nt: TGTGCCAGCAGCTTGGGCCCCACAGATACGCAGTATTTT

d_gene: TRBD1
j_gene: TRBJ2-7
v_gene: TRBV28
abundance: many
CDR3aa: CASSPVRGPLSYEQYF
CDR3nt: TGTGCCAGCAGTCCGGTCAGGGGGCCCCTCTCCTACGAGCAGTACTTC

d_gene: TRBD2
j_gene: TRBJ2-7
v_gene: TRBV6-5
abundance: many
CDR3aa: CASRGTSGSYEQYF
CDR3nt: TGTGCCAGCCGCGGGACTAGCGGCTCCTACGAGCAGTACTTC

d_gene: -
j_gene: TRBJ2-5
v_gene: TRBV25-1
abundance: many
CDR3aa: CASSGDPARETQYF
CDR3nt: TGTGCCAGCAGCGGGGACCCCGCCAGGGAGACCCAGTACTTC

d_gene: TRBD1
j_gene: TRBJ2-7
v_gene: TRBV15
abundance: many
CDR3aa: CATSNPRQGRNEQYF
CDR3nt: TGTGCCACCAGCAACCCTCGACAGGGACGGAACGAGCAGTACTTC